Shown below are 16 T cell receptor beta chains from a single sample sequenced in a study of CD8+ T cells in alopecia areata. cDNA serving as the sequencing template came from extracted, reverse transcribed RNA. Method: immunoSEQ multiplex PCR; TCRdb's copy keeps in-frame clones and lacks some. The profile shows roughly 92,000 clones, around three quarters of them singletons. Stated treatment: oral pan-JAK inhibitor, 5-10 mg twice daily. The sample in question was CD8+ T cells sorted from blood, obtained between weeks 43 and 45, from a patient treated with tofacitinib. Receptors were obtained from a human donor with alopecia areata.

In its sample, this clone was seen a few times. The chain has TRBV5-1 and TRBJ2-1, with 9 bases that match TRBD2. Unmatched junction bases numbered 6, after V lost 1 base and J lost 7 bases. This CDR3 contains 15 residues. Germline loops: CDR1 SGHRS, CDR2 YFSETQ. CDR3 residues: CASSLKTSGGNEQFF. In DNA form, the CDR3 reads TGCGCCAGCAGCTTGAAGACTAGCGGAGGGAATGAGCAGTTCTTC. Looking up the rest from reference TRBV5-1 and TRBJ2-1 gives the full variable domain: KAGVTQTPRYLIKTRGQQVTLSCSPISGHRSVSWYQQTPGQGLQFLFEYFSETQRNKGNFPGRFSGRQFSNSRSEMNVSTLELGDSALYLCASSLKTSGGNEQFFGPGTRLTVL.

V gene TRBV29-1 combines with J gene TRBJ2-3; TRBD1 matches 8 bases. Germline-derived CDR1 and CDR2 are SQVTM and ANQGSEA. The CDR3 is made up of 17 amino acids. V shed 1 base, J shed 5 bases, and the junction held 14 bases outside the gene matches. CDR3 sequence: CSVEAQGALVSGDTQYF. The CDR3 nucleotides are TGCAGCGTTGAAGCTCAGGGGGCTCTTGTGTCGGGAGATACGCAGTATTTT.

The chain has TRBV10-2 and TRBJ1-1; D gene ambiguous. The CDR3 length is 13 residues. Looked up from germline, CDR1 is WSHSY and CDR2 is SAAADI. Trimming removed 3 bases at V and 7 bases at J, with 12 bases between. The CDR3 nucleotides read TGCGCCAGCAGTGACTGGACTCGAGATGAAGCTTTCTTT. This sequence encodes CASSDWTRDEAFF.

J is TRBJ2-1 and V is TRBV5-6, with 9 bases fitting TRBD2. The CDR3 has 14 amino acids. The V gene end was trimmed by 2 bases and the J gene end by 6 bases; junction bases not matched to a gene: 3. From germline, CDR1 is SGHDT and CDR2 YYEEEE. As DNA, the CDR3 is TGTGCCAGCAGCTTTAGCGGGGGTCCCAATGAGCAGTTCTTC. Translation: CASSFSGGPNEQFF. The full variable domain, rest sourced from reference TRBV5-6 and TRBJ2-1, is DAGVTQSPTHLIKTRGQQVTLRCSPKSGHDTVSWYQQALGQGPQFIFQYYEEEERQRGNFPDRFSGHQFPNYSSELNVNALLLGDSALYLCASSFSGGPNEQFFGPGTRLTVL.

A remark on this clone: This same CDR3 is encoded by further DNA sequences in the sample. The chain is built from TRBV4-3 and TRBJ2-7, with D tentatively TRBD1 (5 bases). Trimming took 0 bases from V and 2 from J, leaving 8 bases between them. The CDR3 has 14 amino acids. Germline V gene lookup returns CDR1 LGHNA and CDR2 YSLEER. The CDR3 bases are TGCGCCAGCAGCCAAGACACAGGTACCTACGAGCAGTACTTC. Protein product: CASSQDTGTYEQYF.

The chain carries TRBV11-2 and TRBJ2-1, with D uncertain. The V end lost 4 bases, the J end lost 8 bases, and 15 bases lay between the germline ends. Germline lookup yields CDR1 SGHAT and CDR2 FQNNGV. The CDR3 spans 14 residues. The CDR3 DNA sequence: TGTGCCAGCAGCTCCCCCCCGACTGGGGATGAGCAGTTCTTC. Protein: CASSSPPTGDEQFF.

The J gene is TRBJ1-2, the V gene TRBV6-5; TRBD1 might be the D (6 bases). This CDR3 comprises 13 residues. Trimming removed 6 bases from V and 3 bases from J, with 11 bases in between. Germline CDR1 reads MNHEY; CDR2 reads SVGAGI. CDR3 nucleotides: TGTGCCAGCAGCGGACAGAACTACTATGGCTACACCTTC. It is translated as CASSGQNYYGYTF.

The V gene is TRBV10-2, the J gene TRBJ2-7, with D unresolved. The CDR3 totals 13 residues. The germline CDR1 and CDR2 sequences are WSHSY and SAAADI. The V and J ends lost 4 bases and 0 bases respectively, with 7 bases between them. The CDR3 here is CASSVSFSYEQYF. CDR3 DNA: TGCGCCAGCAGTGTGTCTTTCTCCTACGAGCAGTACTTC.

This sequence joins TRBV14 and TRBJ2-7; D is undetermined. CDR3 size: 12 residues. Germline loops: CDR1 SGHDN, CDR2 FVKESK. Trimming removed 3 bases at V and 4 bases at J, with 7 bases between. CDR3 region: CASSQDYYEQYF. CDR3 nucleotides: TGTGCCAGCAGCCAGGATTATTACGAGCAGTACTTC.

The CDR3 bases are TGCAGCGTTGATGGCGGGGGGGCCCCAGATACGCAGTATTTT. This encodes CSVDGGGAPDTQYF. The chain is built from TRBV29-1 and TRBJ2-3; 9 bases are a match to TRBD2. V was pared by 3 bases and J by 4 bases, with 5 bases of the junction left unmatched. The CDR3 runs to 14 residues. Per germline, CDR1 SQVTM and CDR2 ANQGSEA.

This clone was observed once. This chain joins TRBV7-9 and TRBJ1-1; D ambiguous. The V gene lost 8 bases and the J gene lost 3 bases, with 10 bases spanning the gap. Per the germline V gene, CDR1 is SEHNR and CDR2 is FQNEAQ (reference sequence). The CDR3 sequence is 12 residues long. DNA for the CDR3: TGTGCCAGCCTATCCGGGGACACTGAAGCTTTCTTT. Protein sequence: CASLSGDTEAFF.

The chain joins TRBV4-3 to TRBJ1-2; a weak D match, TRBD1 (6 bases). The CDR3 is 14 residues long. The V and J ends lost 1 base and 3 bases respectively, with 9 bases between them. Germline V gene sequence: CDR1 LGHNA, CDR2 YSLEER. This chain's CDR3 is CASSQGAGDYGYTF. The DNA of the CDR3 is TGCGCCAGCAGCCAAGGGGCAGGGGACTATGGCTACACCTTC.

The chain employs TRBV4-3 and TRBJ2-2; TRBD2 matches 12 bases. CDR3 length: 21 amino acids. Germline trimming cut 0 bases from V and 6 bases from J; bases unmatched to any gene: 17. Germline V gene sequence: CDR1 LGHNA, CDR2 YSLEER. The CDR3 DNA is TGCGCCAGCAGCCAAGAGATTCCAGGACTAGCGGGGATACCTTACGCCGGGGAGCTGTTTTTT. Amino acid sequence: CASSQEIPGLAGIPYAGELFF.

The chain joins TRBV6-5 to TRBJ1-6, with TRBD1 as a possible D gene (5 bases). V shed 7 bases and J shed 7 bases, with 11 bases lying between them. There are 13 residues in the CDR3. The germline CDR1 and CDR2 sequences are MNHEY and SVGAGI. Here the CDR3 reads CASKGTLNSPLHF. CDR3 sequence (DNA): TGTGCCAGCAAGGGGACTTTGAATTCACCCCTCCACTTT.

V gene TRBV11-2 combines with J gene TRBJ1-1, with D maybe TRBD1 (6 bases). This CDR3 is built from 12 residues. Germline V gives CDR1 SGHAT, CDR2 FQNNGV. Trimming shortened V by 6 bases and J by 5 bases, and 10 bases separated the two germline ends. CDR3 region: CASSGGATEAFF. In DNA, the CDR3 is TGTGCCAGCAGTGGGGGGGCGACTGAAGCTTTCTTT.

V usage is TRBV10-3 and J usage is TRBJ2-7, with 10 bases matching TRBD1. V lost 0 bases to trimming and J lost 4 bases; unmatched junction nucleotides: 3. This CDR3 region has 15 residues. CDR1 is ENHRY, CDR2 SYGVKD, per germline. The CDR3 bases are TGTGCCATCAGTGAGTCCGGACAGGGGGGTTACGAGCAGTACTTC. The encoded protein is CAISESGQGGYEQYF.